This T cell receptor (beta chain) comes out of a study of breast tumors, draining lymph nodes, adjacent tissues. Findings and caveats of the study: Compared with basal-like, luminal-like tumors shared significantly more repertoire with nontumor tissue. Tumor TCR diversity was below lymph nodes but above nontumor tissue.

In TCRdb, the multiplex PCR reads were re-called with MiXCR into one record per CDR3 protein. The sample shows 45,000 or so distinct CDR3 sequences, 23% of them seen only once. Trimming left V 3 bases short and J 2 bases short, with 7 bases between. This CDR3 is built from 13 residues. The germline V gene encodes CDR1 LGHNA and CDR2 YNFKEQ. Turning to this clonotype: Antigen: not known.

This receptor was taken from a female donor with breast cancer. Some clones in this sample may be carry-over from other donors' samples. The chain combines TRBV4-2 with TRBJ1-2; D unresolved. The sample comprised breast tumor tissue. DNA for the CDR3: TGTGCCAGCAGCCAGATGGACAACTATGGCTACACCTTC. It specifies CASSQMDNYGYTF.